This TCR beta chain is drawn from a study of blood T cells in healthy people across ages. A note on this clonotype: At one end, the junction sequence differs from germline, possibly due to a read error.

Germline-derived CDR1 and CDR2 are LGHDT and YNNKEL (reference sequence). This CDR3 contains 16 residues. Next came a second PCR, run for about 6 to 12 cycles, which used a sample-barcoded 5' primer along with a J-beta primer mix. One entry per CDR3 protein results from TCRdb running MiXCR on the 5' RACE reads. Among roughly 730,000 distinct CDR3 sequences, 56% were seen once, and the ten largest hold around a quarter. The V call is TRBV3-1, the J call TRBJ2-5; 10 bases are shared with TRBD2. The sequence was collected from a man aged 35 to 55 in good health. The sequenced sample consisted of blood. CDR3 coding DNA: TGTGCCAGCAGCCAGGGGCTACTAGCGGGAAGAGAGACCCGGTACTTC. Translated: CASSQGLLAGRETRYF.